A selection of T cell receptor beta chains follows, all from one sample in a study of technical replicates of blood from a few donors. TCRdb's copy holds only in-frame clones and misses some; the assay was immunoSEQ multiplex PCR. The data contain approximately 73,000 clones, about nine tenths of them singletons. The sample consisted of T cells isolated from PBMCs. The receptors here all came from a human donor in good health. CDR3s include the opening cysteine and the closing phenylalanine or tryptophan. Fields, in order: V gene, D gene, J gene, clone size, CDR3 protein, CDR3 DNA. D genes are given only for firm matches. Size is omitted from some rows. Given values are once, few, many or a class for expanded clones.

TRBV5-1	-	TRBJ1-1	-	CASSLTQTNTEAFF	TGCGCCAGCAGCTTGACACAGACCAACACTGAAGCTTTCTTT
TRBV5-4	TRBD2	TRBJ2-1	-	CASSSGLAGVSHNEQFF	TGTGCCAGCAGCTCTGGACTAGCGGGAGTTTCACACAATGAGCAGTTCTTC
TRBV5-5	-	TRBJ1-2	-	CASDPGGAGGYTF	TGTGCCTCCGATCCGGGGGGCGCGGGTGGCTACACCTTC
TRBV6-1	TRBD1	TRBJ2-7	-	CASSGQGESYEQYF	TGTGCCAGCAGCGGACAGGGAGAGTCCTACGAGCAGTACTTC
TRBV19	-	TRBJ2-1	-	CASSIDQGIHNEQFF	TGTGCCAGTAGTATAGATCAGGGCATTCACAATGAGCAGTTCTTC
TRBV2	TRBD2	TRBJ2-4	few	CASSERLAGAAVAKNIQYF	TGTGCCAGCAGCGAAAGGCTAGCGGGAGCTGCGGTGGCCAAAAACATTCAGTACTTC
TRBV20-1	-	TRBJ2-7	few	CSARDSYEQYF	TGCAGTGCTAGAGACAGTTACGAGCAGTACTTC
TRBV7-2	-	TRBJ2-5	-	CASSLYPLLAPGETQYF	TGTGCCAGCAGCTTATACCCCCTCCTAGCGCCTGGGGAGACCCAGTACTTC
TRBV5-4	TRBD1	TRBJ1-1	-	CASSQGQLNTEAFF	TGTGCCAGCAGCCAGGGACAGTTGAACACTGAAGCTTTCTTT
TRBV27	-	TRBJ1-1	-	CASSPLDSEAFF	TGTGCCAGCAGTCCCCTGGACAGTGAGGCTTTCTTT
TRBV27	TRBD1	TRBJ1-5	-	CASSFTGANQPQHF	TGTGCCAGCAGTTTCACAGGGGCTAATCAGCCCCAGCATTTT
TRBV9	TRBD1	TRBJ1-4	-	CASSVGAGTGGEKLFF	TGTGCCAGCAGCGTTGGAGCCGGGACAGGAGGGGAAAAACTGTTTTTT
TRBV18	TRBD1	TRBJ2-7	-	CASSPGQGDYEQYF	TGTGCCAGCTCGCCGGGACAGGGGGACTACGAGCAGTACTTC
TRBV30	-	TRBJ1-1	-	CAWIQDRPYTEAFF	TGTGCCTGGATCCAAGACAGACCCTACACTGAAGCTTTCTTT
TRBV6-6	-	TRBJ2-2	-	CASSLDQALVELFF	TGTGCCAGCAGTTTGGATCAGGCTTTGGTGGAGCTGTTTTTT
TRBV6-5	-	TRBJ1-5	-	CASSPPGFNQPQHF	TGTGCCAGCAGTCCCCCAGGTTTCAATCAGCCCCAGCATTTT
TRBV7-9	-	TRBJ2-1	few	CASSSASSYNEQFF	TGTGCCAGCAGCTCCGCGAGCTCCTACAATGAGCAGTTCTTC
TRBV5-1	-	TRBJ2-5	once	CASSLWTKETQYF	TGCGCCAGCAGCTTGTGGACAAAGGAGACCCAGTACTTC
TRBV2	-	TRBJ2-7	-	CASRGTYVGRHEQYF	TGTGCCAGCAGGGGTACCTACGTAGGGAGGCACGAGCAGTACTTC
TRBV5-1	-	TRBJ2-5	-	CASSLDTGQETQYF	TGCGCCAGCAGCTTGGATACAGGCCAAGAGACCCAGTACTTC
TRBV4-1	-	TRBJ1-2	-	CASSQDWEYYGYTF	TGCGCCAGCAGCCAAGATTGGGAGTACTATGGCTACACCTTC
TRBV30	TRBD2	TRBJ2-5	once	CAWTGGSAPGETQYF	TGTGCCTGGACGGGCGGGAGCGCTCCGGGAGAGACCCAGTACTTC
TRBV6-1	TRBD1	TRBJ1-5	once	CASSDGQGAYQPQHF	TGTGCCAGCAGTGATGGACAGGGGGCCTATCAGCCCCAGCATTTT
TRBV11-3	-	TRBJ2-1	-	CASSLPGNEQFF	TGTGCCAGCAGCCTACCGGGCAATGAGCAGTTCTTC
TRBV27	-	TRBJ2-7	-	CASSLLGDSAEQYF	TGTGCCAGCAGTTTATTGGGAGACTCGGCCGAGCAGTACTTC
TRBV10-3	-	TRBJ2-2	-	CAISEASTGELFF	TGTGCCATCAGTGAGGCGTCTACCGGGGAGCTGTTTTTT
TRBV14	-	TRBJ1-1	few	CASSQVPGEVTEAFF	TGTGCCAGCAGCCAAGTTCCTGGGGAGGTAACTGAAGCTTTCTTT
TRBV19	TRBD1	TRBJ1-2	-	CATNPQTGTGRYGYTF	TGTGCCACCAACCCTCAAACCGGGACAGGGAGATATGGCTACACCTTC
TRBV15	-	TRBJ1-1	-	CATSRAVTTNTEAFF	TGTGCCACCAGCAGAGCTGTCACAACGAACACTGAAGCTTTCTTT
TRBV6-1	-	TRBJ2-5	-	CASSEKGTSQETQYF	TGTGCCAGCAGTGAAAAGGGGACAAGCCAAGAGACCCAGTACTTC
TRBV14	-	TRBJ2-7	-	CASRGSGVYEQYF	TGTGCCAGCAGAGGTTCAGGGGTCTACGAGCAGTACTTC
TRBV6-5	TRBD1	TRBJ2-1	-	CASRPGQGPYNEQFF	TGTGCCAGCAGACCAGGACAGGGTCCCTACAATGAGCAGTTCTTC
TRBV2	-	TRBJ2-7	-	CASIAGSYEQYF	TGTGCCAGCATTGCGGGGTCATACGAGCAGTACTTC
TRBV7-9	-	TRBJ1-2	-	CASSGKNTGANGYTF	TGTGCCAGCTCAGGGAAAAATACAGGTGCCAATGGCTACACCTTC
TRBV20-1	-	TRBJ2-1	few	CSAPRSGEQFF	TGCAGTGCCCCAAGGAGTGGTGAGCAGTTCTTC
TRBV2	TRBD2	TRBJ2-1	-	CASNIAGVYNEQFF	TGTGCCAGCAATATAGCGGGAGTCTACAATGAGCAGTTCTTC
TRBV6-6	TRBD1	TRBJ1-2	-	CASSYDDRVGYTF	TGTGCCAGCAGTTACGATGACAGGGTCGGCTACACCTTC